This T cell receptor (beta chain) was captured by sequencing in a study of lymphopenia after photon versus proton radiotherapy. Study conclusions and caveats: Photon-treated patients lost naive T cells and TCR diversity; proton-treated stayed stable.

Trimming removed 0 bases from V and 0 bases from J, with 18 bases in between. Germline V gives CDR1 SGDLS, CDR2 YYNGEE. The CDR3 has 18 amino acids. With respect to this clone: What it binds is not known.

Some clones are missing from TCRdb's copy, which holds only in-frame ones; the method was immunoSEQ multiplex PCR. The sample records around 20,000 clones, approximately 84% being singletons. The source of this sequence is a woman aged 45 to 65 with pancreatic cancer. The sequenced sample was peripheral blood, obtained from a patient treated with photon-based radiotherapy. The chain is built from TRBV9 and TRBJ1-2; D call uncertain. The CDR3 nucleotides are TGTGCCAGCAGCGTAGAGGCCGCTCCTTCCGGAGCTAACTATGGCTACACCTTC. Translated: CASSVEAAPSGANYGYTF. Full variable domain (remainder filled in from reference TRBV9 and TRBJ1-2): DSGVTQTPKHLITATGQRVTLRCSPRSGDLSVYWYQQSLDQGLQFLIQYYNGEERAKGNILERFSAQQFPDLHSELNLSSLELGDSALYFCASSVEAAPSGANYGYTFGSGTRLTVV.